This T cell receptor beta chain derives from a study of T cell responses to AZD1222 COVID-19 vaccine. The study, taken as a whole, reports: Only a handful of AZD1222 recipients, several in all, had baseline seropositivity. Repertoires were sampled only after the peak T cell response. Nearly half of spike-specific TCRs reportedly target unmutated variant regions.

The length of the CDR3 is 16 residues. CDR1 is SGHRS, CDR2 YFSETQ, per germline. Trimming removed 4 bases from V and 0 bases from J; junction bases left unmatched: 6. The table came from immunoSEQ multiplex PCR; TCRdb's copy has only in-frame clones and leaves some out. Counted here are roughly 120,000 clones, around 90% occurring once; the ten biggest clones make up approximately 2.8%. Points on this clone: Its antigen remains unknown.

The clonotype originates from an adult in good health. Sequencing was performed on peripheral blood, taken on day 0 of AZD1222 vaccination. The chain carries TRBV5-1 and TRBJ1-2; the match to TRBD1 covers 10 bases. In DNA form, the CDR3 reads TGCGCCAGCAGCCCGGGGGACAGGGGCCCTAACTATGGCTACACCTTC. Translation: CASSPGDRGPNYGYTF.